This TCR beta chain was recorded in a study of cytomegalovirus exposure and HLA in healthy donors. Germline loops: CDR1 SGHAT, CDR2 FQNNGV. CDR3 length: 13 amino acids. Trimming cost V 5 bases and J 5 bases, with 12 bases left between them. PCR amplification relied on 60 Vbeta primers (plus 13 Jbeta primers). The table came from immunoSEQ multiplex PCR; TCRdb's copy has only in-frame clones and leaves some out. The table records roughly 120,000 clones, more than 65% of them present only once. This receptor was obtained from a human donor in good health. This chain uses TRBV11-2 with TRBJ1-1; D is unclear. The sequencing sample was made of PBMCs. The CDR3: CASSRPMRTEAFF. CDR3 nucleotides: TGTGCCAGCAGCCGACCGATGCGGACTGAAGCTTTCTTT.